Below are 25 T cell receptor beta chains sequenced from a single sample in a study of blood T cell repertoires in COVID-19. Using immunoSEQ multiplex PCR, the repertoire was profiled, and TCRdb retains in-frame clones only, with some absent. This sample has approximately 290,000 clones, with 80% to 95% found just once. Sequencing was done on a sample of PBMCs or T cells enriched from blood (not recorded which). All receptors derive from a woman in her twenties or thirties who had recovered from COVID-19.

V is TRBV5-6 and J is TRBJ1-1; D unclear. The CDR3 runs 14 residues. The V end was cut by 0 bases, the J end by 2 bases, with 8 bases between. Germline lookup yields CDR1 SGHDT and CDR2 YYEEEE. CDR3 nucleotide sequence: TGTGCCAGCAGCTTGGCCTCAGGAAACACTGAAGCTTTCTTT. Protein: CASSLASGNTEAFF.

This chain joins TRBV24-1 and TRBJ2-1; TRBD1 matches 11 bases. CDR1 is KGHDR and CDR2 is SFDVKD in the germline V gene. Germline trimming cut 4 bases from V and 0 bases from J; bases unmatched to any gene: 13. This CDR3 contains 20 residues. The CDR3 region has the DNA TGTGCCACCAGTGAATCACCGGGACAGGGGGTGGTGAGCTCCTACAATGAGCAGTTCTTC. Protein sequence: CATSESPGQGVVSSYNEQFF.

This sequence joins TRBV7-3 and TRBJ1-5; 8 bases are shared with TRBD1. Trimming at V came to 2 bases and at J to 7 bases, leaving 1 base not matched to a gene. The CDR3 is made up of 13 amino acids. Germline V gives CDR1 SGHTA, CDR2 FQGTGA. CDR3 amino acids: CASSLGQGQPQHF. As DNA, the CDR3 is TGTGCCAGCAGCTTAGGACAGGGCCAGCCCCAGCATTTT.

V is TRBV7-8 and J is TRBJ2-7; TRBD1 matches at 8 bases. CDR1 and CDR2 (germline): SGHVS, FQNEAQ. The CDR3 has 18 amino acids. V lost 2 bases to trimming and J lost 5 bases; unmatched junction nucleotides: 17. For the CDR3, the DNA is TGTGCCAGCAGCTTACTAAGGGACAGGAGCGGTGAAGTAGACGAGCAGTACTTC. Encoded protein: CASSLLRDRSGEVDEQYF.

The gene calls are TRBV6-5 and TRBJ1-1; the D is unclear. CDR1 and CDR2 from the germline V gene are MNHEY and SVGAGI. V was trimmed by 4 bases and J by 6 bases, leaving 15 bases between them. The CDR3 runs 14 residues. CDR3 DNA: TGTGCCAGCAGTTTACCGCCAACGAGCCCTGAAGCTTTCTTT. Translation gives CASSLPPTSPEAFF.

The gene calls are TRBV5-5 and TRBJ2-2; 8 positions match TRBD1. CDR1 is SGHKS, CDR2 YYEKEE, per germline (reference sequence). CDR3 length: 17 amino acids. The V and J ends lost 0 bases and 4 bases, in that order; junction bases with no gene match: 8. The CDR3 protein is CASSLVWVDRVTGELFF. In DNA, the CDR3 is TGTGCCAGCAGCTTGGTCTGGGTGGACAGGGTCACCGGGGAGCTGTTTTTT.

This clone has just one count. CDR3 nucleotides: TGTGCCAGCAGTCCATACCGGACGGGATATGAAGCTTTCTTT. This translates into CASSPYRTGYEAFF. V and J are TRBV6-5 and TRBJ1-1, with D unresolved. This CDR3 has 14 residues. Trimming removed 5 bases from V and 7 bases from J, with 17 bases in between. The V gene's germline CDR1 is MNHEY and CDR2 SVGAGI.

The V gene is TRBV19, the J gene TRBJ2-1; D possibly corresponds to TRBD2 (5 bases). V gave up 2 bases and J gave up 7 bases, with 18 bases separating them. Germline V gene lookup returns CDR1 LNHDA and CDR2 SQIVND (reference sequence). This CDR3 has 16 residues. The CDR3 sequence is CASSITVREARNEQFF. The CDR3 DNA sequence: TGTGCCAGTAGTATAACGGTCCGGGAAGCTAGGAATGAGCAGTTCTTC.

This chain joins TRBV7-3 and TRBJ2-1; D uncertain. This CDR3 region has 13 residues. CDR1 and CDR2 from the germline V gene are SGHTA and FQGTGA. The V gene lost 3 bases and the J gene lost 4 bases, with 7 bases spanning the gap. The CDR3 loop reads CASSLAPYNEQFF. The CDR3 DNA follows: TGTGCCAGCAGCTTGGCTCCTTACAATGAGCAGTTCTTC.

Comment on this clone: Other DNA variants within this sample encode the same CDR3. The chain has TRBV18 and TRBJ1-1; 8 bases match TRBD1. The germline V gene has CDR1 KGHSH and CDR2 LQKENI. The CDR3 is 14 amino acids. The junction had 1 base not matched to a gene; V was cut back by 3 bases and J by 1 base. The CDR3: CASSPGQANTEAFF. DNA for the CDR3: TGTGCCAGCTCACCGGGACAGGCGAACACTGAAGCTTTCTTT.

V usage is TRBV30 and J usage is TRBJ1-3; 7 nucleotides agree with TRBD1. CDR3 length: 14 residues. Germline values: CDR1 GTSNPN, CDR2 SVGIG (reference sequence). The V gene end was trimmed by 1 base and the J gene end by 6 bases; junction bases not matched to a gene: 6. The CDR3 nucleotides are TGTGCCTGGAGTGCGCCGGGACAGAAAAACACCATATATTTT. This gives the protein CAWSAPGQKNTIYF.

The rearrangement links TRBV5-1 to TRBJ1-2, with 7 positions matching TRBD1. V lost 9 bases, J lost 2 bases, and 10 bases stayed unmatched. CDR1 and CDR2 from the germline V gene are SGHRS and YFSETQ. CDR3 size: 14 residues. The DNA of the CDR3 is TGCGCCACCAGGACAGGATCCTCCAACTATGGCTACACCTTC. Protein: CATRTGSSNYGYTF.

J is TRBJ1-1 and V is TRBV19; 10 nucleotides line up with TRBD1. The CDR3 runs 13 residues. The germline CDR1 and CDR2 sequences are LNHDA and SQIVND (reference sequence). Trimming took 6 bases from V and 7 from J; bases not matched to a gene: 5. CDR3 residues: CASSDRGRFEAFF. CDR3 bases: TGTGCCAGTAGCGACAGGGGGCGGTTTGAAGCTTTCTTT. Full variable domain (rest looked up from reference TRBV19 and TRBJ1-1): DGGITQSPKYLFRKEGQNVTLSCEQNLNHDAMYWYRQDPGQGLRLIYYSQIVNDFQKGDIAEGYSVSREKKESFPLTVTSAQKNPTAFYLCASSDRGRFEAFFGQGTRLTVV.

The rearrangement uses TRBV4-3 and TRBJ2-2, with TRBD2 identical over 10 bases. V was pared by 0 bases and J by 6 bases, with 7 bases of the junction left unmatched. Germline values: CDR1 LGHNA, CDR2 YSLEER. This CDR3 comprises 17 residues. CDR3 in amino acids: CASSQDEASGSSGELFF. CDR3 bases: TGCGCCAGCAGCCAAGATGAGGCTAGCGGGAGCTCCGGGGAGCTGTTTTTT.

The chain employs TRBV18 and TRBJ1-3; D is perhaps TRBD1 (5 bases). The CDR3 has 14 residues. Trimming took off 8 bases at V and 0 bases at J, with 11 bases between the two ends. CDR1 and CDR2 from the germline V gene are KGHSH and LQKENI. The CDR3 DNA reads TGTGCCAGCCTCACAGGAAACTCTGGAAACACCATATATTTT. Translation gives CASLTGNSGNTIYF.

The V call is TRBV29-1, the J call TRBJ2-7, with 12 positions matching TRBD1. The ends lost 3 bases at V and 5 bases at J; junction bases unmatched: 5. This CDR3 has 14 amino acids. CDR1 is SQVTM and CDR2 is ANQGSEA in the germline V gene. CDR3: CSVEAGTGGNEQYF. CDR3 nucleotides: TGCAGCGTTGAGGCTGGGACAGGGGGCAACGAGCAGTACTTC.

This clone was found a few times. This CDR3 is CASSIRDRAVSHTGELFF. In DNA, the CDR3 is TGTGCCAGTAGTATAAGGGACAGGGCAGTGTCACACACCGGGGAGCTGTTTTTT. This rearrangement joins TRBV19 to TRBJ2-2, with 9 bases fitting TRBD1. With V trimmed by 2 bases and J by 3 bases, 10 bases remained unmatched. Germline assignment: CDR1 LNHDA and CDR2 SQIVND (reference sequence). The CDR3 covers 18 residues.

The chain has TRBV12-3 or TRBV12-4 and TRBJ1-2; 9 bases fit TRBD1. The trim removed 6 bases at V and 10 bases at J, leaving 9 bases unmatched. There are 13 residues in the CDR3. The CDR3, as DNA: TGTGCCAGCAGCCAGGGACAGGGATTCGACTACACCTTC. It specifies CASSQGQGFDYTF.

This clone has more than one count but fewer than ten. V gene TRBV28 combines with J gene TRBJ1-5; 11 positions agree with TRBD1. The CDR3 covers 15 residues. Trimming at V came to 7 bases and at J to 7 bases, leaving 9 bases not matched to a gene. Germline V gene lookup returns CDR1 MDHEN and CDR2 SYDVKM. This CDR3 is CASIQRTGGVQPQHF. As DNA, the CDR3 is TGTGCCAGCATCCAAAGGACAGGGGGCGTGCAGCCCCAGCATTTT.

The rearrangement uses TRBV28 and TRBJ2-7; a possible D gene is TRBD2 (5 bases). CDR3 size: 16 residues. The V gene's germline CDR1 is MDHEN and CDR2 SYDVKM. Trimming removed 5 bases at V and 0 bases at J, with 17 bases between. The CDR3 nucleotides are TGTGCCAGCAGTCCGACGGGATTCCGGAGCTCCTACGAGCAGTACTTC. It yields the protein CASSPTGFRSSYEQYF.

The chain employs TRBV28 and TRBJ1-5, with 8 nucleotides matching TRBD1. The CDR3 has 13 residues. The trim removed 11 bases at V and 6 bases at J, leaving 9 bases unmatched. CDR1 and CDR2 from the germline V gene are MDHEN and SYDVKM. Written as DNA, the CDR3 is TGTGCCGGCCAGGACAGGGTCGGTCAGCCCCAGCATTTT. Translated: CAGQDRVGQPQHF.

The chain is built from TRBV7-9 and TRBJ1-1, with D possibly matching TRBD1 (6 bases). Germline V gene data show CDR1 as SEHNR and CDR2 as FQNEAQ (reference sequence). This CDR3 is built from 14 residues. V lost 6 bases, J lost 11 bases, and 22 bases lay in between. The CDR3 loop is CASRALYGGAEAFF. The CDR3, as DNA: TGTGCCAGCAGAGCTTTGTATGGGGGCGCAGAGGCTTTCTTT.

The V gene is TRBV15, the J gene TRBJ1-4; no clear D. Germline V gives CDR1 LNHNV, CDR2 YYDKDF (reference sequence). The CDR3 length is 15 residues. Trimming removed 0 bases from V and 4 bases from J, with 9 bases in between. CDR3 sequence: CATSRDGRLNEKLFF. The CDR3 bases are TGTGCCACCAGCAGAGATGGAAGACTTAATGAAAAACTGTTTTTT. Drawing the rest from reference TRBV15 and TRBJ1-4, the complete variable domain is DAMVIQNPRYQVTQFGKPVTLSCSQTLNHNVMYWYQQKSSQAPKLLFHYYDKDFNNEADTPDNFQSRRPNTSFCFLDIRSPGLGDTAMYLCATSRDGRLNEKLFFGSGTQLSVL.

The rearrangement joins TRBV6-5 to TRBJ1-2; 8 positions agree with TRBD1. Per the germline V gene, CDR1 is MNHEY and CDR2 is SVGAGI. V dropped 6 bases and J dropped 1; count of bases not matched to a gene: 7. The CDR3 runs to 15 residues. CDR3 region: CASSSGGAGNYGYTF. CDR3 coding DNA: TGTGCCAGCAGCTCAGGGGGCGCGGGTAACTATGGCTACACCTTC.

This clone was recorded only once. Other DNA sequences from this sample encode an identical CDR3 as well. This chain uses TRBV7-9 with TRBJ1-2, with 8 nucleotides matching TRBD1. The J segment lost 2 bases and the V segment lost 5 bases, leaving 4 bases of the junction unmatched. Germline loops: CDR1 SEHNR, CDR2 FQNEAQ (reference sequence). This CDR3 contains 14 residues. This CDR3 is CASSLGQGNYGYTF. In DNA, the CDR3 is TGTGCCAGCAGCCTAGGACAGGGAAACTATGGCTACACCTTC.